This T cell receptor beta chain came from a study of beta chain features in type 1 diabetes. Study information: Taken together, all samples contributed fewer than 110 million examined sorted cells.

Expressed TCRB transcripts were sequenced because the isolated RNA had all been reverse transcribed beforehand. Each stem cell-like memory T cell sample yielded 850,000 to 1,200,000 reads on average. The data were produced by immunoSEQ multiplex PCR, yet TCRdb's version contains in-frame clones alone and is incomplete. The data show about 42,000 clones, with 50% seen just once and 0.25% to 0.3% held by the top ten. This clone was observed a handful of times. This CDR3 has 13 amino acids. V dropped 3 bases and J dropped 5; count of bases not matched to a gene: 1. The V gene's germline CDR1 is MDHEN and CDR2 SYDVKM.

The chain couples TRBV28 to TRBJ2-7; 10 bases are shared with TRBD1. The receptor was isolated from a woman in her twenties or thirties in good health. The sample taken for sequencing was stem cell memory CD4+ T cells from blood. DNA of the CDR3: TGTGCCAGCAGTTTGGGGACAGGGGACGAGCAGTACTTC. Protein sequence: CASSLGTGDEQYF. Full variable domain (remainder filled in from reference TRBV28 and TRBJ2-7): DVKVTQSSRYLVKRTGEKVFLECVQDMDHENMFWYRQDPGLGLRLIYFSYDVKMKEKGDIPEGYSVSREKKERFSLILESASTNQTSMYLCASSLGTGDEQYFGPGTRLTVT.